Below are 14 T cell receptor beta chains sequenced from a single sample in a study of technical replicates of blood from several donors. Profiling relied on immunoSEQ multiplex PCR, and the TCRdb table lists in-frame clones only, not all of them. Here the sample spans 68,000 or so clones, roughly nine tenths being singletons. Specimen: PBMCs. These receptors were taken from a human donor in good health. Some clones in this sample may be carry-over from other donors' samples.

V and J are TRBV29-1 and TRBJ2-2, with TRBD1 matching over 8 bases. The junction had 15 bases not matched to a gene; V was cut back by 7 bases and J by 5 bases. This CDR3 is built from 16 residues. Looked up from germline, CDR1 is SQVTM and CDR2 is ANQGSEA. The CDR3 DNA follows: TGCAGCGCTCGAGACACCGACAGGGGAGAAACCGGGGAGCTGTTTTTT. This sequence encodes CSARDTDRGETGELFF.

The CDR3 DNA sequence: TGCGCCAGCAGCGAGGTGGCTGGGGCCAACGTCCTGACTTTC. Amino acid sequence: CASSEVAGANVLTF. V gene TRBV5-1 combines with J gene TRBJ2-6, with D unclear. Trimming left V 4 bases short and J 2 bases short, with 7 bases between. From germline, CDR1 is SGHRS and CDR2 YFSETQ. This CDR3 spans 14 amino acids. Supplemented by reference TRBV5-1 and TRBJ2-6, the full variable domain reads KAGVTQTPRYLIKTRGQQVTLSCSPISGHRSVSWYQQTPGQGLQFLFEYFSETQRNKGNFPGRFSGRQFSNSRSEMNVSTLELGDSALYLCASSEVAGANVLTFGAGSRLTVL.

The CDR3 reads CASSYSPGPYEKLFF. In nucleotides, the CDR3 is TGTGCCAGCAGTTACTCCCCAGGTCCCTATGAAAAACTGTTTTTT. The chain combines TRBV6-6 with TRBJ1-4; D not resolved. V was pared by 0 bases and J by 6 bases, with 11 bases between. This CDR3 is 15 amino acids long. Germline lookup yields CDR1 MNHNY and CDR2 SVGAGI (reference sequence).

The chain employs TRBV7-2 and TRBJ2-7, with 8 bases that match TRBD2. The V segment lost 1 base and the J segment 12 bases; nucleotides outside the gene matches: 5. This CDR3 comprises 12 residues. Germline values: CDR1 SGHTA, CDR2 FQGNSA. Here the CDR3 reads CASSLGREVRYF. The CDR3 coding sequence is TGTGCCAGCAGCTTAGGGCGGGAGGTGCGGTACTTC.

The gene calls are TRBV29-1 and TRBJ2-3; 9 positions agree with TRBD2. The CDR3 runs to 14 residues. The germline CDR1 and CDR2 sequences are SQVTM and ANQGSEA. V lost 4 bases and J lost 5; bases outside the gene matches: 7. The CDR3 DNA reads TGCAGCGTTGCGCGGGGGGGCCGATTAGATACGCAGTATTTT. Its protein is CSVARGGRLDTQYF.

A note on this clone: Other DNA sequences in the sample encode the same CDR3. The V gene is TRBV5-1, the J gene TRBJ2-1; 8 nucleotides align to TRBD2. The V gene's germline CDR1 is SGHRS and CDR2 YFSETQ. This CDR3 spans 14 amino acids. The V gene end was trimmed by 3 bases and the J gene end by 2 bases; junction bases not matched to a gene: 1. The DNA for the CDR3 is TGCGCCAGCAGCTCAGCGGGGGCCTACAATGAGCAGTTCTTC. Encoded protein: CASSSAGAYNEQFF.

The CDR3: CATSRQMDGIYEQYF. The CDR3 nucleotides read TGTGCCACCAGCAGACAAATGGACGGGATTTACGAGCAGTACTTC. The chain is built from TRBV15 and TRBJ2-7; D might be TRBD2 (5 bases). The CDR3 length is 15 residues. Trimming removed 2 bases from V and 4 bases from J, with 15 bases in between. In germline, CDR1 is LNHNV, CDR2 YYDKDF (reference sequence).

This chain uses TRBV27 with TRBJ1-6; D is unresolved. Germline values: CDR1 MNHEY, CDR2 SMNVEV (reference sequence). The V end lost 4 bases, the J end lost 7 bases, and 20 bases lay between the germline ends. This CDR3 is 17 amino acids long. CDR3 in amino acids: CASSSDRRPEGNSPLHF. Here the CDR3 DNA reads TGTGCCAGCAGTTCAGACCGCAGGCCCGAGGGCAATTCACCCCTCCACTTT.

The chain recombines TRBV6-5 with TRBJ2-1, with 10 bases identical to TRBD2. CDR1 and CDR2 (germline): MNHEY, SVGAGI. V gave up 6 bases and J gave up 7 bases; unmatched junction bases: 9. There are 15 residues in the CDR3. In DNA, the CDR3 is TGTGCCAGCAGACCTTCAGCGGGGGGGCGGAATGAGCAGTTCTTC. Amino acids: CASRPSAGGRNEQFF.

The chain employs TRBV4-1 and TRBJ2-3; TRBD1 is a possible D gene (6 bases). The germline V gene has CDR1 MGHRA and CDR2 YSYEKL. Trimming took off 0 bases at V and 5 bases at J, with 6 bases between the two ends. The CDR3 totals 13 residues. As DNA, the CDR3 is TGCGCCAGCAGCCAAGAAGGGGGAGATACGCAGTATTTT. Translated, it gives CASSQEGGDTQYF.

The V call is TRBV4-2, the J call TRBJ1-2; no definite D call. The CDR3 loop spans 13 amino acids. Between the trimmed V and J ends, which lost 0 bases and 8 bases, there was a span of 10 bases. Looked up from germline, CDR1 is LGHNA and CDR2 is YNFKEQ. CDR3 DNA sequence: TGTGCCAGCAGCCAAGATAGTCTCGAGGGCTACACCTTC. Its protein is CASSQDSLEGYTF.

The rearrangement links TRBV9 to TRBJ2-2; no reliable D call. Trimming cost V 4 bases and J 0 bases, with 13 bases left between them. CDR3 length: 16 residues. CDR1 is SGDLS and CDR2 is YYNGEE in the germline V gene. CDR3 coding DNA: TGTGCCAGCAGCTCCCGTGGGCTTTCGAACACCGGGGAGCTGTTTTTT. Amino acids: CASSSRGLSNTGELFF.

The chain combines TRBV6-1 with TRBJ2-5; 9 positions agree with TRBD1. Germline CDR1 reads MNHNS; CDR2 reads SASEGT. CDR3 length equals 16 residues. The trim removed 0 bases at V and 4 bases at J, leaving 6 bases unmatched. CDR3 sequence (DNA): TGTGCCAGCAGTGAAGCGGGGGGACAGGGTGCAGAGACCCAGTACTTC. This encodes CASSEAGGQGAETQYF.

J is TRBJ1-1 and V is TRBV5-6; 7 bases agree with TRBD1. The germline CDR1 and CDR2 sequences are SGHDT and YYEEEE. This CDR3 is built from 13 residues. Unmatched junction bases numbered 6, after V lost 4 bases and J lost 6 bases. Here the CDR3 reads CASSLGTAAEAFF. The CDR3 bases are TGTGCCAGCAGCCTGGGGACAGCGGCTGAAGCTTTCTTT.